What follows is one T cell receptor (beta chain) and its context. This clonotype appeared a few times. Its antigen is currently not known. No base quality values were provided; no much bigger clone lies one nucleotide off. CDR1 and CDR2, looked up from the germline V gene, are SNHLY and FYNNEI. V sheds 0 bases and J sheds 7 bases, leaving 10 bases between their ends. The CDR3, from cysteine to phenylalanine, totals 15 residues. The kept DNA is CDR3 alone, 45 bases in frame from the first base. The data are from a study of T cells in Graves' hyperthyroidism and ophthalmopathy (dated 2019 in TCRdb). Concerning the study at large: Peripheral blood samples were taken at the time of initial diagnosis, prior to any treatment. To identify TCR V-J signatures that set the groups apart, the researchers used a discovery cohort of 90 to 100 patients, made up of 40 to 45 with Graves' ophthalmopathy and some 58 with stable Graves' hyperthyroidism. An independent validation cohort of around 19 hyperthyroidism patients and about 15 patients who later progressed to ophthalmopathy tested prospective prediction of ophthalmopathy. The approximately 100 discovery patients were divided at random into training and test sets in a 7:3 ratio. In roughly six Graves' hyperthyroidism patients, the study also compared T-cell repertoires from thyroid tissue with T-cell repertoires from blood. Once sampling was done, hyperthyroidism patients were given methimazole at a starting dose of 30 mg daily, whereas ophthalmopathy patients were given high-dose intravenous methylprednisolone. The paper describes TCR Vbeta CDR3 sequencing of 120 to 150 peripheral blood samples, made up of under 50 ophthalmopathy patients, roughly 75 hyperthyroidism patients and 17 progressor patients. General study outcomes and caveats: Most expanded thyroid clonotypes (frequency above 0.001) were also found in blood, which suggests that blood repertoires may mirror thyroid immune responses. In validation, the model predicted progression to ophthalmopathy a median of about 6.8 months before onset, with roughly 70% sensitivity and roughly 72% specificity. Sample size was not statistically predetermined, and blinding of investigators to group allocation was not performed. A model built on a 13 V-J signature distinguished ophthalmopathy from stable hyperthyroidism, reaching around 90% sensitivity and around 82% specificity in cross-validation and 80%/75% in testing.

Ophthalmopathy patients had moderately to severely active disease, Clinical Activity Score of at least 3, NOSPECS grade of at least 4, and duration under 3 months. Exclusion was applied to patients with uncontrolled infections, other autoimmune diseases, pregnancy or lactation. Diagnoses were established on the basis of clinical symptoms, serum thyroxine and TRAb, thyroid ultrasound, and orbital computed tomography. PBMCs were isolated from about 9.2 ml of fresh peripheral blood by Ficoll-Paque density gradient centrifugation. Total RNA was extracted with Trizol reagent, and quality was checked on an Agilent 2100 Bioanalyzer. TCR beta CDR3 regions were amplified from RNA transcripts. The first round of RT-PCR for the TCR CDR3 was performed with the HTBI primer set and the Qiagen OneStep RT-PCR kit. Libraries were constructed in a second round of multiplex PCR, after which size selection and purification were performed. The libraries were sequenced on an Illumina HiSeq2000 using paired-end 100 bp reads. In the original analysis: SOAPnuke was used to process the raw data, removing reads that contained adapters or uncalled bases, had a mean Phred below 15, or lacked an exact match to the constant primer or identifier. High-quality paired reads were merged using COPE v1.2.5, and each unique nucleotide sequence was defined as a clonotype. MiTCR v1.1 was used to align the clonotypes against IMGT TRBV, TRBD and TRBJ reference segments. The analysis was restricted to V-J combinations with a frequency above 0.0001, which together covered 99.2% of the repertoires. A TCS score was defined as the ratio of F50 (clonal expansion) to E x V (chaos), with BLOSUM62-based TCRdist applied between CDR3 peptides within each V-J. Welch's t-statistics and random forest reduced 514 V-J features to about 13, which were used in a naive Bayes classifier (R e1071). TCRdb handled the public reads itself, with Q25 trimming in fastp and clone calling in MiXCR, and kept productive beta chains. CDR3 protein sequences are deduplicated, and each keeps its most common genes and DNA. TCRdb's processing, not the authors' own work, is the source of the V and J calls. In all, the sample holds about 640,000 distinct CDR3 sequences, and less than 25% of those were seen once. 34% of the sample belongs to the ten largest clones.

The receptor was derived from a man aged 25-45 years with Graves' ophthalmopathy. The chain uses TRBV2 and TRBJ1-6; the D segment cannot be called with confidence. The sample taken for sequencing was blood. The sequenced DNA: TGTGCCAGCAGTGAAGCCGGGGAGACAAATTCACCCCTCCACTTT. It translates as CASSEAGETNSPLHF.